The 23 T cell receptor beta chains listed next were all sequenced from one sample in a study of T cells in Graves' hyperthyroidism and ophthalmopathy (dated by TCRdb to 2018 to 2020). Library preparation used multiplex PCR. Instrument used: Illumina HiSeq 2000. The TCR beta CDR3 regions were amplified from the RNA transcripts. For the first round of RT-PCR on the TCR CDR3, the HTBI primer set was used together with the Qiagen OneStep RT-PCR kit. The public reads were reprocessed in TCRdb via fastp at Q25 and MiXCR, keeping in-frame beta chains. Here each entry gathers all rows of one CDR3 protein and keeps the most common genes and DNA. The sample table contains about 600,000 distinct CDR3 sequences; only one count was recorded for roughly 15% of them. The top ten clonotypes cover about 12% of the sample. The sequencing sample was made of blood. The receptor source for this set is a woman in her 50s with Graves' ophthalmopathy.

This clonotype was detected once. Just one base apart from a much larger clone, this may be a read error. The conserved phenylalanine or tryptophan is not found at the CDR3 terminus, so this likely reflects a read error. The V and J genes are TRBV12-3 or TRBV12-4 and TRBJ2-2; D gene unclear. This CDR3 comprises 13 residues. Trimming removed 2 bases at V and 7 bases at J, with 8 bases between. CDR3 residues: CASSLLSNGELFS. CDR3 DNA sequence: TGTGCCAGCAGTTTATTGTCGAACGGGGAGCTGTTTTCT.

J is TRBJ2-6 and V is TRBV6-9, with TRBD1 matching 9 bases. CDR1 is MNHGY, CDR2 SVAAGI, per germline. The V and J ends lost 3 bases and 4 bases, in that order; junction bases with no gene match: 7. The CDR3 has 17 residues. The CDR3 DNA is TGTGCCAGCAGTTACCGGGACAGGGTAAAAGGGGCCAACGTCCTGACTTTC. This codes for CASSYRDRVKGANVLTF.

Details on this clonotype: Since a much larger clone is just one base distant, this may be a read error. This rearrangement joins TRBV24-1 to TRBJ2-3; D is unclear. The CDR3 loop spans 13 amino acids. CDR1 and CDR2 (germline): KGHDR, SFDVKD. The CDR3 bases are TGTGCCACCAGTGACATTTCCACAGATGCGCAGTATTTT. Translated: CATSDISTDAQYF.

This clonotype occurred many times. The chain employs TRBV20-1 and TRBJ2-7, with D possibly being TRBD2 (5 bases). The CDR3 extends over 12 amino acids. Germline V gives CDR1 DFQATT, CDR2 SNEGSKA (reference sequence). The ends were cut back, 3 bases at V and 3 bases at J, with 9 bases in the middle. The CDR3 reads CSASRGSYEQYF. CDR3 bases: TGCAGTGCTAGTCGAGGGAGCTACGAGCAGTACTTC.

The J gene is TRBJ2-3, the V gene TRBV6-1; D might be TRBD2 (5 bases). Germline lookup yields CDR1 MNHNS and CDR2 SASEGT. CDR3 length equals 13 residues. V gave up 7 bases and J gave up 1 base, with 9 bases separating them. In DNA, the CDR3 is TGTGCCAGCACACTTAGCGGCACAGATACGCAGTATTTT. The encoded protein is CASTLSGTDTQYF.

This clonotype occurred a few times. V gene TRBV4-3 combines with J gene TRBJ1-2; no reliable D call. V lost 1 base and J lost 4, with 13 bases in between. The germline V gene encodes CDR1 LGHNA and CDR2 YSLEER. The CDR3 sequence is 15 residues long. The CDR3 DNA reads as TGCGCCAGCAGCCAAGTCGTTGGACTGCTCTATGGCTACACCTTC. Protein: CASSQVVGLLYGYTF.

The table lists this clonotype with many counts. The chain has TRBV20-1 and TRBJ1-5; weak D call: TRBD1 (6 bases). Per the germline V gene, CDR1 is DFQATT and CDR2 is SNEGSKA (reference sequence). Trimming left V 3 bases short and J 5 bases short, with 17 bases between. The CDR3 is 15 amino acids. CDR3 region: CSASRVGQNDQPQHF. CDR3 in DNA: TGCAGTGCTAGCCGCGTCGGACAGAACGATCAGCCCCAGCATTTT.

The sample holds many counts of this clonotype. This chain links TRBV29-1 with TRBJ1-1; D gene ambiguous. Trimming removed 3 bases at V and 9 bases at J, with 8 bases between. CDR3 length: 10 amino acids. Germline CDR1 SQVTM, CDR2 ANQGSEA. The CDR3 DNA reads as TGCAGCGTTGAGCAGAGTCAAGCTTTCTTT. Translation: CSVEQSQAFF.

This clonotype was detected many times. The chain links TRBV3-1 to TRBJ1-1; no clear D gene. Trimming left V 3 bases short and J 1 base short, with 18 bases between. CDR1 LGHDT and CDR2 YNNKEL come from the germline V gene (reference sequence). CDR3 length: 17 residues. CDR3 bases: TGTGCCAGCAGCCAGCACCAATGGGGAGAATGGAACACTGAAGCTTTCTTT. Translation gives CASSQHQWGEWNTEAFF.

At least ten counts were recorded for this clonotype. This rearrangement joins TRBV6-2 or TRBV6-3 to TRBJ2-3, with 8 nucleotides matching TRBD2. This CDR3 has 16 amino acids. Germline V gene lookup returns CDR1 MNHEY and CDR2 SVGEGT. The V and J ends lost 5 bases and 2 bases, in that order; junction bases with no gene match: 9. CDR3 sequence (DNA): TGTGCCAGCAGTGAGGGACTAGAGCGAACCACAGATACGCAGTATTTT. It encodes CASSEGLERTTDTQYF.

This clonotype has ten or more counts. V gene TRBV20-1 combines with J gene TRBJ2-1; 10 nucleotides agree with TRBD1. The length of the CDR3 is 14 residues. V trimming: 5 bases; J trimming: 4 bases; junction bases outside the gene matches: 5. CDR1 is DFQATT, CDR2 SNEGSKA, per germline (reference sequence). The CDR3 is CSAGTGQGYNEQFF. CDR3 sequence (DNA): TGCAGTGCTGGGACGGGACAGGGGTACAATGAGCAGTTCTTC.

This clonotype was detected many times. CDR3 protein: CASSLEWRDQPQHF. CDR3 nucleotide sequence: TGTGCCAGCAGCTTAGAGTGGAGGGATCAGCCCCAGCATTTT. The chain joins TRBV7-2 to TRBJ1-5; D is undetermined. V gave up 1 base and J gave up 5 bases, with 9 bases separating them. The CDR3 is 14 amino acids. Germline V gives CDR1 SGHTA, CDR2 FQGNSA.

This clonotype was counted many times. The chain carries TRBV7-2 and TRBJ1-4; TRBD1 agrees at 8 bases. Germline V gene lookup returns CDR1 SGHTA and CDR2 FQGNSA. The CDR3 contains 14 residues. With 6 bases clipped from V and 6 bases from J, the junction kept 6 bases outside the gene matches. In nucleotides, the CDR3 is TGTGCCAGCAGTTCCGGACAGGGCGATGAAAAACTGTTTTTT. This codes for CASSSGQGDEKLFF.

This clonotype was found many times. The chain joins TRBV20-1 to TRBJ2-7; 9 bases are a match to TRBD2. Germline V CDR1 and CDR2: DFQATT, SNEGSKA (reference sequence). Trimming cost V 0 bases and J 2 bases; bases outside gene matches: 11. This CDR3 has 17 residues. DNA of the CDR3: TGCAGTGCTAGAGATGTGGCTAGCGGGACTCCCCCCTACGAGCAGTACTTC. Protein product: CSARDVASGTPPYEQYF.

This clonotype was seen a handful of times. The chain has TRBV28 and TRBJ2-7; the D is unclear. V was cut by 7 bases and J by 3 bases, with 10 bases left in between. From germline, CDR1 is MDHEN and CDR2 SYDVKM. The CDR3 contains 12 residues. CDR3 nucleotides: TGTGCCAGCAACGGTCAGTTCTACGAGCAGTACTTC. Its protein is CASNGQFYEQYF.

This chain links TRBV7-2 with TRBJ2-1; 9 bases are a match to TRBD2. This CDR3 spans 15 amino acids. Germline CDR1 and CDR2: SGHTA and FQGNSA. With 5 bases clipped from V and 4 bases from J, the junction kept 6 bases outside the gene matches. For the CDR3, the DNA is TGTGCCAGCAGCCGAAGGACTAGCGATTACAATGAGCAGTTCTTC. It specifies CASSRRTSDYNEQFF.

The genes are TRBV18 and TRBJ1-2; 7 bases fit TRBD1. Germline V lookup: CDR1 KGHSH, CDR2 LQKENI. This CDR3 is built from 15 residues. Trimming took 3 bases from V and 4 from J; bases not matched to a gene: 8. In DNA form, the CDR3 reads TGTGCCAGCTCACCGACCCAGGGGGAAGGCTATGGCTACACCTTC. This codes for CASSPTQGEGYGYTF.

This clonotype was picked up many times. The V and J genes are TRBV5-1 and TRBJ2-1; TRBD2 aligns across 11 bases. Losses at the gene ends were 5 bases for V and 1 base for J; bases not matched to a gene: 14. CDR3 size: 19 residues. The germline CDR1 and CDR2 sequences are SGHRS and YFSETQ. The CDR3 DNA follows: TGCGCCAGCAGTATCCTAGCGGGAGGTAGTGGGGGGTCCTACAATGAGCAGTTCTTC. This encodes CASSILAGGSGGSYNEQFF.

This chain connects TRBV4-3 to TRBJ2-7, with D perhaps assigned TRBD1 or TRBD2 (5 bases each). Germline CDR1 is LGHNA and CDR2 is YSLEER. The V and J ends lost 1 base and 1 base respectively, with 11 bases between them. There are 15 residues in the CDR3. In DNA, the CDR3 is TGCGCCAGCAGCCAAGGGGGCGGGTTATCCTACGAGCAGTACTTC. Translating gives CASSQGGGLSYEQYF.

This clonotype has at least ten counts. J is TRBJ2-3 and V is TRBV20-1; D not certain. Trimming shortened V by 0 bases and J by 2 bases, and 12 bases separated the two germline ends. This CDR3 region has 15 residues. Germline CDR1 reads DFQATT; CDR2 reads SNEGSKA (reference sequence). The CDR3 is CSAREGSFHTDTQYF. In DNA, the CDR3 is TGCAGTGCTAGAGAAGGCTCTTTTCACACAGATACGCAGTATTTT.

This clonotype occurred a few times. The rearrangement links TRBV28 to TRBJ2-7; D ambiguous. Germline assignment: CDR1 MDHEN and CDR2 SYDVKM. Trimming cost V 10 bases and J 3 bases, with 16 bases left between them. The CDR3 runs to 13 residues. The CDR3 sequence: CATVGPFFYEQYF. CDR3 bases: TGTGCCACCGTTGGGCCTTTTTTCTACGAGCAGTACTTC.

This clonotype has at least ten counts. The rearrangement joins TRBV2 to TRBJ2-5; the D gene is possibly TRBD2 (5 bases). CDR3 length: 15 amino acids. V was clipped by 8 bases and J by 0 bases, with 16 bases between them. In germline, CDR1 is SNHLY, CDR2 FYNNEI. The CDR3 loop is CASEEQTGYQETQYF. The CDR3, as DNA: TGTGCCAGCGAAGAGCAGACGGGGTACCAAGAGACCCAGTACTTC.

This clonotype was seen repeatedly, ten times or more. V and J are TRBV6-6 and TRBJ2-7; 7 positions agree with TRBD2. This CDR3 has 15 amino acids. The germline gives CDR1 MNHNY, CDR2 SVGAGI (reference sequence). The V and J ends lost 2 bases and 2 bases, in that order; junction bases with no gene match: 6. CDR3 bases: TGTGCCAGCAGTTACAGGGTAGCGGGCCCCTACGAGCAGTACTTC. Protein: CASSYRVAGPYEQYF.